The 20 T cell receptor beta chains presented below share a single source sample, sequenced in a study of T cell responses to AZD1222 COVID-19 vaccine. Method: immunoSEQ multiplex PCR; TCRdb's copy keeps in-frame clones and lacks some. The sample lists some 190,000 clones, 88% occurring once. The sample in question was peripheral blood, obtained on day 0 of AZD1222 vaccination. Receptors were obtained from an adult in good health.

The chain carries TRBV10-3 and TRBJ1-3, with a possible D match to TRBD1 (5 bases). CDR1 and CDR2 from the germline V gene are ENHRY and SYGVKD. This CDR3 has 16 amino acids. V was trimmed by 2 bases and J by 2 bases, leaving 13 bases between them. CDR3 in amino acids: CAISEGRGITGNTIYF. The CDR3 coding sequence is TGTGCCATCAGTGAGGGCCGGGGGATCACTGGAAACACCATATATTTT.

The gene calls are TRBV2 and TRBJ1-3, with D perhaps matching TRBD1 (5 bases). The CDR3 consists of 17 residues. CDR1 and CDR2 from the germline V gene are SNHLY and FYNNEI. Deletions cut 5 bases from V and 1 base from J, with 18 bases between. CDR3 sequence reads: CASSRESGTRSGNTIYF. CDR3 nucleotide sequence: TGTGCCAGCAGTCGGGAGTCAGGGACGAGGTCTGGAAACACCATATATTTT.

The V and J genes are TRBV29-1 and TRBJ2-3; 7 bases map to TRBD1. The germline CDR1 and CDR2 sequences are SQVTM and ANQGSEA. The CDR3 totals 13 residues. The junction had 7 bases not matched to a gene; V was cut back by 6 bases and J by 4 bases. The CDR3 nucleotides read TGCAGCGTACGACAGGGAACGGCAGATACGCAGTATTTT. Protein: CSVRQGTADTQYF.

This clone was observed a few times. This chain joins TRBV3-1 (or the pseudogene TRBV3-2) and TRBJ2-6; D call uncertain. Deletions cut 4 bases from V and 0 bases from J, with 10 bases between. Germline assignment: CDR1 LGHDT and CDR2 YNNKEL (reference sequence). CDR3 length: 16 residues. DNA of the CDR3: TGTGCCAGCAGCCTGCGACTGGTCTCTGGGGCCAACGTCCTGACTTTC. Its protein is CASSLRLVSGANVLTF.

As to this clone: The same CDR3 can be traced to other DNA sequences in this sample. The chain links TRBV7-3 to TRBJ2-2, with D tentatively TRBD1 or TRBD2 (5 bases each). The germline CDR1 and CDR2 sequences are SGHTA and FQGTGA. The CDR3 runs 14 residues. V lost 2 bases, J lost 5 bases, and 9 bases lay in between. In DNA, the CDR3 is TGTGCCAGCAGCTTACAGGGACGGACCGGGGAGCTGTTTTTT. The encoded protein is CASSLQGRTGELFF.

The chain carries TRBV15 and TRBJ1-6, with 9 bases aligning to TRBD1. This CDR3 region has 17 residues. Trimming cost V 2 bases and J 4 bases; bases outside gene matches: 6. Germline V CDR1 and CDR2: LNHNV, YYDKDF (reference sequence). The CDR3 bases are TGTGCCACCAGCAGACCCGGACAGGGGCCTTATAATTCACCCCTCCACTTT. As protein: CATSRPGQGPYNSPLHF.

The chain recombines TRBV9 with TRBJ1-3; no reliable D call. The CDR3 is made up of 15 amino acids. Germline loops: CDR1 SGDLS, CDR2 YYNGEE. V lost 4 bases to trimming and J lost 4 bases, with 15 bases between them. In nucleotides, the CDR3 is TGTGCCAGCAGCCCTAGCTTGACTGTCGGAAACACCATATATTTT. Encoded protein: CASSPSLTVGNTIYF.

The chain combines TRBV4-3 with TRBJ1-5; 10 bases align to TRBD1. Trimming cost V 3 bases and J 4 bases; bases outside gene matches: 0. This CDR3 is built from 14 residues. Germline lookup yields CDR1 LGHNA and CDR2 YSLEER. CDR3 coding DNA: TGCGCCAGCAGCCAGGACAGGGGGAATCAGCCCCAGCATTTT. Amino acid sequence: CASSQDRGNQPQHF.

As to this clone: This sample also contains other DNA sequences that code for the same CDR3. The V gene is TRBV28, the J gene TRBJ1-1; tentatively, D is TRBD1 (6 bases). In germline, CDR1 is MDHEN, CDR2 SYDVKM. The V end was cut by 2 bases, the J end by 8 bases, with 6 bases between. The CDR3 consists of 11 residues. CDR3 DNA sequence: TGTGCCAGCAGTTTAGGGACAGAAGCTTTCTTT. Its protein product is CASSLGTEAFF.

V and J are TRBV30 and TRBJ2-1; D is unresolved. V was pared by 1 base and J by 10 bases, with 11 bases between. CDR1 is GTSNPN and CDR2 is SVGIG in the germline V gene (reference sequence). This CDR3 is built from 12 residues. The DNA for the CDR3 is TGTGCCTGGAGTGGAATTTATTGGGAGCAGTTCTTC. Translated, it gives CAWSGIYWEQFF.

V and J are TRBV7-3 and TRBJ2-5; 9 bases are shared with TRBD1. The CDR3 consists of 15 residues. With 4 bases clipped from V and 2 bases from J, the junction kept 5 bases outside the gene matches. Germline values: CDR1 SGHTA, CDR2 FQGTGA. CDR3 protein: CASSSTGQGQETQYF. The CDR3 DNA follows: TGTGCCAGCAGCTCAACGGGACAGGGACAAGAGACCCAGTACTTC.

Only one count was recorded for this clone. This chain joins TRBV7-2 and TRBJ1-1; 7 bases match TRBD1. V shed 0 bases, J shed 0 bases, and the junction held 4 bases outside the gene matches. There are 16 residues in the CDR3. From germline, CDR1 is SGHTA and CDR2 FQGNSA. The CDR3 loop is CASSLAEQGLNTEAFF. As DNA, the CDR3 is TGTGCCAGCAGCTTAGCGGAACAGGGGCTGAACACTGAAGCTTTCTTT.

The chain couples TRBV27 to TRBJ2-2, with 7 bases that match TRBD2. The CDR3 contains 13 residues. V dropped 6 bases and J dropped 6; count of bases not matched to a gene: 4. CDR1 MNHEY and CDR2 SMNVEV come from the germline V gene (reference sequence). The CDR3 coding sequence is TGTGCCAGCAGCACTGGGAGGGCCGGGGAGCTGTTTTTT. This codes for CASSTGRAGELFF.

The gene calls are TRBV10-3 and TRBJ1-1; possibly TRBD1 for D (6 bases). Trimming took 6 bases from V and 1 from J, leaving 9 bases between them. CDR3 size: 13 residues. Germline V gene data show CDR1 as ENHRY and CDR2 as SYGVKD. For the CDR3, the DNA is TGTGCCATCAGGGACAGTGAGAACACTGAAGCTTTCTTT. Amino acids: CAIRDSENTEAFF.

This sequence joins TRBV15 and TRBJ2-2, with TRBD1 matching over 7 bases. J lost 5 bases, V lost 0 bases, and 6 bases had no gene match. The CDR3 totals 16 residues. Germline CDR1 LNHNV, CDR2 YYDKDF (reference sequence). This chain's CDR3 is CATSRDRQGRTGELFF. The CDR3 DNA follows: TGTGCCACCAGCAGAGATAGACAGGGTAGGACCGGGGAGCTGTTTTTT.

This chain joins TRBV15 and TRBJ2-1; 7 bases fit TRBD2. The germline V gene has CDR1 LNHNV and CDR2 YYDKDF (reference sequence). This CDR3 region has 15 residues. Germline trimming cut 5 bases from V and 1 base from J; bases unmatched to any gene: 5. The CDR3 DNA follows: TGTGCCACCAGCCGGGGGGTCGAATCCTACAATGAGCAGTTCTTC. Its translation: CATSRGVESYNEQFF.

The chain carries TRBV5-5 and TRBJ1-2; weak D call: TRBD1 (5 bases). Per the germline V gene, CDR1 is SGHKS and CDR2 is YYEKEE (reference sequence). This CDR3 spans 15 amino acids. Trimming left V 1 base short and J 5 bases short, with 15 bases between. The CDR3 DNA sequence: TGTGCCAGCAGCTTGTTGCCAGCGGGACCATATGGCTACACCTTC. Its translation is CASSLLPAGPYGYTF.

This clone appeared once. The chain combines TRBV19 with TRBJ1-5; 8 nucleotides match TRBD1. Germline CDR1 and CDR2: LNHDA and SQIVND (reference sequence). The CDR3 runs to 15 residues. V lost 5 bases to trimming and J lost 4 bases; unmatched junction nucleotides: 7. The CDR3 region is CASSLGQGLNQPQHF. CDR3 nucleotide sequence: TGTGCCAGTAGTTTAGGACAGGGATTAAATCAGCCCCAGCATTTT.

This clone has just one count. The J gene is TRBJ1-4, the V gene TRBV9; D gene unclear. The CDR3 runs to 15 residues. CDR1 is SGDLS, CDR2 YYNGEE, per germline. Trimming pared 3 bases from V and 6 bases from J, leaving 15 bases between. The CDR3 DNA reads TGTGCCAGCAGCGAGCGGGGAAGCAGTCATGAAAAACTGTTTTTT. This translates into CASSERGSSHEKLFF.

The chain is built from TRBV9 and TRBJ2-5; D could derive from TRBD1 or TRBD2 (5 bases each). Trimming removed 1 base at V and 2 bases at J, with 15 bases between. This CDR3 contains 16 residues. The V gene's germline CDR1 is SGDLS and CDR2 YYNGEE. CDR3: CASSVSGGVLQETQYF. The CDR3 nucleotides read TGTGCCAGCAGCGTAAGTGGGGGAGTGTTGCAAGAGACCCAGTACTTC.